This T cell receptor beta chain was obtained from a study of CD8 T cells in ankylosing spondylitis (dated by TCRdb to between 2016 and 2019). Looking at the study overall: The study profiled T cell receptor beta repertoires in healthy donors and ankylosing spondylitis patients to find disease-linked TCR variants. In total, the full study cohort was made up of approximately 99 healthy donors and more than 20 ankylosing spondylitis patients. Peripheral blood samples were taken, and synovial fluid was additionally collected from ankylosing spondylitis patients.

V is cut by 3 bases and J by 3 bases, and the space between the germline ends is 15 bases. From its cysteine to its phenylalanine, the CDR3 spans 16 amino acids. Only CDR3 DNA remains: 48 bases, in frame from the first base. Per the germline V gene, SQVTM is the CDR1 and ANQGSEA is the CDR2. Concerning this clonotype itself: Its recognized antigen is unknown. The sample holds no much larger clone one base away, and base qualities are not on file.

Sequencing instrument: Illumina HiSeq 2500. Quantitative 5'-RACE with molecular barcodes was the method used to prepare the TCR beta libraries. In the paper's pipeline: A new computational method based on a probabilistic model of VDJ rearrangement was used to identify disease-linked TCR variants. TCRdb passed the public sequencing reads through fastp at Q25 and MiXCR, retaining productive beta sequences. Rows are unified per CDR3 protein, each entry keeping the most common DNA and genes. TCRdb's processing, not the authors' own work, is the source of the V and J calls. The sample contains about 340,000 distinct CDR3 sequences, 6.5% to 10% of them found a single time. Roughly 15% of the sample rests with the top ten. The paper as a whole reports these results and caveats: Blood from ankylosing spondylitis patients appeared to be characterized by a TCR beta motif made up of several highly homologous amino acid variants. The disease-linked clones were reported to be significantly enriched in matched synovial fluid samples from ankylosing spondylitis patients. In peripheral blood, the disease-linked clones were found at relatively low frequencies and had a CD8+ phenotype. Some TCR beta motif variants had previously been reported in synovial fluid and blood of reactive arthritis patients, which suggested common disease-initiation mechanisms.

The sequencing sample was made of blood, either unsorted or a sorted T cell fraction (not recorded which). The clonotype originates from a male donor with ankylosing spondylitis. The chain links TRBV29-1 with TRBJ2-6; the D call is possibly TRBD1 or TRBD2, each sharing 6 bases. CDR3 sequence: CSVEAGGVFGANVLTF. In nucleotide form, the sequence is TGCAGCGTTGAGGCCGGGGGCGTATTTGGGGCCAACGTCCTGACTTTC.